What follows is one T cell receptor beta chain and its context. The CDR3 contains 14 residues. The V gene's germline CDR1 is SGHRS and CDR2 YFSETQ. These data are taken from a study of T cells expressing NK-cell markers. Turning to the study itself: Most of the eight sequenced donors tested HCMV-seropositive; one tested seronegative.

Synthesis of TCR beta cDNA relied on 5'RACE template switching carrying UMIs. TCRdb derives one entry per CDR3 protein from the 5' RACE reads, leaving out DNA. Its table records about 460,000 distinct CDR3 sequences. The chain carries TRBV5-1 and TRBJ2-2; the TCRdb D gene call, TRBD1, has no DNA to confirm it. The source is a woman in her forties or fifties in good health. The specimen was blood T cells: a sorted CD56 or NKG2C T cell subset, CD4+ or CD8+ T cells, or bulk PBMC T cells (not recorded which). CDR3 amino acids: CASQGVLNTGELFF.